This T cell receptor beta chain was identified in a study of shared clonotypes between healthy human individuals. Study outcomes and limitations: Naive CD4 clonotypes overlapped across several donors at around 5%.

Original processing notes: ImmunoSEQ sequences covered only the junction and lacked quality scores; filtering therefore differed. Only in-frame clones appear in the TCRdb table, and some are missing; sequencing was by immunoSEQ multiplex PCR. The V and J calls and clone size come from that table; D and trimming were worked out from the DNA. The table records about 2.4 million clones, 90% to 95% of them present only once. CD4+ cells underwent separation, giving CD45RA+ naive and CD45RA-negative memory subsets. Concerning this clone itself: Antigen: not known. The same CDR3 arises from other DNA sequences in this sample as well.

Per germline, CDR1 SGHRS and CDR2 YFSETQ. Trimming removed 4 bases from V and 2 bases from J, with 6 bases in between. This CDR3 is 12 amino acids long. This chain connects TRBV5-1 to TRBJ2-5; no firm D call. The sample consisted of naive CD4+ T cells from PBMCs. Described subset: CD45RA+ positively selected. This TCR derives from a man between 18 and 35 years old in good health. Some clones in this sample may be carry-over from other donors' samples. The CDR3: CASSPTQETQYF. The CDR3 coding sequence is TGCGCCAGCAGCCCGACTCAAGAGACCCAGTACTTC. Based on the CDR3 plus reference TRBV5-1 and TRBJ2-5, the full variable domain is KAGVTQTPRYLIKTRGQQVTLSCSPISGHRSVSWYQQTPGQGLQFLFEYFSETQRNKGNFPGRFSGRQFSNSRSEMNVSTLELGDSALYLCASSPTQETQYFGPGTRLLVL.